This T cell receptor beta chain is from a study of blood T cell repertoires in COVID-19. V lost 8 bases to trimming and J lost 4 bases; unmatched junction nucleotides: 8. The CDR3 consists of 14 residues. The germline gives CDR1 SGHAT, CDR2 FQDESV (reference sequence). Data came from immunoSEQ multiplex PCR; TCRdb stores just in-frame clones and leaves some out. The sample contains about 150,000 clones, nearly 80% of which appear only once. The sequence came from a man older than 75 with acute or convalescent COVID-19. Material: peripheral blood. This rearrangement joins TRBV11-1 to TRBJ1-2; the match to TRBD1 covers 9 bases. CDR3 region: CASGHRDRVYGYTF. In DNA form, the CDR3 reads TGTGCCAGCGGTCACCGGGACAGGGTCTATGGCTACACCTTC.